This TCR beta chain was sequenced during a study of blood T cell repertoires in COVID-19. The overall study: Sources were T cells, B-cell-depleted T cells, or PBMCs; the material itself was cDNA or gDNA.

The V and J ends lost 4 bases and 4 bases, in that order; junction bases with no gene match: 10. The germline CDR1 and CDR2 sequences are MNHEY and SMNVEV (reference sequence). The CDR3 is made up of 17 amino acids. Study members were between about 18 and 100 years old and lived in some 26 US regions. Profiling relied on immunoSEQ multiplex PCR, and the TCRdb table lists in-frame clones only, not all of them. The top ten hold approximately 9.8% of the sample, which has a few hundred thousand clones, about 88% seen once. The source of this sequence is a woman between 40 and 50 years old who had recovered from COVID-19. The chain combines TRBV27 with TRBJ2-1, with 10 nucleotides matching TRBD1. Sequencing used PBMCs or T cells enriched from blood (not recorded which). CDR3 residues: CASSSFLGQGRYNEQFF. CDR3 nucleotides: TGTGCCAGCAGTTCATTTTTGGGACAGGGGAGGTACAATGAGCAGTTCTTC.